These 8 T cell receptor beta chains share one sample of origin, sequenced in a study of OX40 agonist ivuxolimab in advanced cancers. The protocol was immunoSEQ multiplex PCR, while the TCRdb copy is restricted to in-frame clones and leaves out a portion. This sample yields 50,000 to 60,000 clones, of which about 89% are seen a single time; around 0.99% belongs to the top ten. The sequencing used CD4+ or CD8+ T cells sorted from blood, collected in a trial of the OX40 agonist ivuxolimab. The receptor set was obtained from an adult with an advanced solid tumor such as melanoma, head and neck, liver or kidney cancer.

The chain links TRBV6-5 to TRBJ2-2; D not certain. V shed 1 base and J shed 4 bases, with 10 bases lying between them. Looked up from germline, CDR1 is MNHEY and CDR2 is SVGAGI. The CDR3 runs 15 residues. CDR3 sequence reads: CASSYWGRSTGELFF. DNA of the CDR3: TGTGCCAGCAGTTACTGGGGTCGGAGCACCGGGGAGCTGTTTTTT.

The sample holds one count of this clone. V usage is TRBV5-4 and J usage is TRBJ1-2; 10 bases are shared with TRBD1. The CDR3 is 17 residues long. V dropped 2 bases and J dropped 8; count of bases not matched to a gene: 15. Germline V lookup: CDR1 SGHNT, CDR2 YYREEE (reference sequence). The CDR3 nucleotides read TGTGCCAGCAGCTTACATGTTAAGGGGACAGGGGAGGGAGGCTACACCTTC. Its translation is CASSLHVKGTGEGGYTF.

The rearrangement uses TRBV18 and TRBJ2-5; a weak D match, TRBD1 (5 bases). Germline V lookup: CDR1 KGHSH, CDR2 LQKENI. The CDR3 is 13 amino acids. V lost 1 base and J lost 4, with 7 bases in between. The CDR3 region has the DNA TGTGCCAGCTCACCACAAAGGGGAGAGACCCAGTACTTC. Its protein product is CASSPQRGETQYF. Drawing the rest from reference TRBV18 and TRBJ2-5, the complete variable domain is NAGVMQNPRHLVRRRGQEARLRCSPMKGHSHVYWYRQLPEEGLKFMVYLQKENIIDESGMPKERFSAEFPKEGPSILRIQQVVRGDSAAYFCASSPQRGETQYFGPGTRLLVL.

The CDR3 bases are TGTGCCAGTAGTATCGCAGGACAGGATTACAATGAGCAGTTCTTC. This codes for CASSIAGQDYNEQFF. The chain has TRBV19 and TRBJ2-1; 7 positions match TRBD1. J lost 4 bases, V lost 3 bases, and 6 bases had no gene match. This CDR3 region has 15 residues. The V gene's germline CDR1 is LNHDA and CDR2 SQIVND (reference sequence).

The chain carries TRBV5-6 and TRBJ1-5; a possible D gene is TRBD1 (5 bases). CDR1 and CDR2 from the germline V gene are SGHDT and YYEEEE. Trimming removed 0 bases from V and 7 bases from J, with 14 bases in between. CDR3 length equals 15 residues. The CDR3, as DNA: TGTGCCAGCAGCTTGGCAGGGATAGCGGGACAGCCCCAGCATTTT. This sequence encodes CASSLAGIAGQPQHF.

The CDR3 here is CASSPTGDLYEQYF. CDR3 coding DNA: TGTGCCAGCAGCCCTACCGGGGATCTCTACGAGCAGTACTTC. V usage is TRBV9 and J usage is TRBJ2-7; TRBD2 is a possible D gene (5 bases). Germline values: CDR1 SGDLS, CDR2 YYNGEE. V was pared by 4 bases and J by 3 bases, with 14 bases between. The CDR3 length is 14 residues.

V gene TRBV10-3 combines with J gene TRBJ1-2; D is unclear. CDR3 length equals 13 residues. Germline CDR1 ENHRY, CDR2 SYGVKD. Trimming took off 2 bases at V and 5 bases at J, with 9 bases between the two ends. The CDR3 DNA follows: TGTGCCATCAGTGAGAACTGGGCTTATGGCTACACCTTC. Amino acid sequence: CAISENWAYGYTF.

The CDR3 loop is CASSIGENMETQYF. The CDR3 DNA reads as TGTGCCAGTAGTATCGGGGAGAATATGGAGACCCAGTACTTC. The V and J genes are TRBV19 and TRBJ2-5; weak D call: TRBD2 (5 bases). The CDR3 loop spans 14 amino acids. V was pared by 3 bases and J by 5 bases, with 13 bases between. Germline CDR1 reads LNHDA; CDR2 reads SQIVND (reference sequence).